Sequencing of this T cell receptor (beta chain) was carried out in a study of cytomegalovirus exposure and HLA in healthy donors. Whole-study findings and limits: With high specificity and sensitivity, the classifier reportedly diagnosed cytomegalovirus status.

This PCR relied on a set of 60 Vbeta primers and 13 Jbeta primers. TCRdb's table, derived via immunoSEQ multiplex PCR, lists solely in-frame clones and lacks some. Counted here are roughly 130,000 clones, 66% occurring once; the ten biggest clones make up 6% to 8%. The CDR3 is 18 amino acids. V lost 2 bases and J lost 0, with 17 bases in between. CDR1 is KGHSH and CDR2 is LQKENI in the germline V gene. Worth noting for this clone: Its antigen remains unidentified.

The chain employs TRBV18 and TRBJ1-5; tentatively, D is TRBD1 (6 bases). This TCR came from a woman between 55 and 75 years old in good health and CMV-seronegative. Input material: PBMCs. The CDR3 spells CASSPVATGRNSNQPQHF. The DNA for the CDR3 is TGTGCCAGCTCACCAGTGGCCACAGGGAGAAATAGCAATCAGCCCCAGCATTTT.